These 23 T cell receptor beta chains share one sample of origin, sequenced in a study of blood T cell repertoires in COVID-19. Generated by immunoSEQ multiplex PCR, the TCRdb table keeps only in-frame clones and is missing some. The sample records 94,000 or so clones, 88% being singletons. Specimen: peripheral blood. These receptors were taken from a woman aged 70 to 79 with acute or convalescent COVID-19.

The V and J genes are TRBV30 and TRBJ2-1, with TRBD2 identical over 8 bases. The V gene end was trimmed by 4 bases and the J gene end by 8 bases; junction bases not matched to a gene: 7. The germline V gene has CDR1 GTSNPN and CDR2 SVGIG (reference sequence). The CDR3 is 13 residues long. The CDR3 DNA follows: TGTGCCTGGAACCCGGGAGGGAGACATGAGCAGTTCTTC. Translating it yields CAWNPGGRHEQFF.

The CDR3 region has the DNA TGCGCCAGCAGCTTGGTACTAGCGGGAGCCTACAATGAGCAGTTCTTC. Protein: CASSLVLAGAYNEQFF. The V call is TRBV5-1, the J call TRBJ2-1; 11 nucleotides match TRBD2. The CDR3 spans 16 residues. CDR1 is SGHRS and CDR2 is YFSETQ in the germline V gene. V shed 0 bases and J 2 bases; nucleotides not matched to a gene: 1.

The V and J genes are TRBV6-6 and TRBJ2-7; a possible D gene is TRBD1 (6 bases). The CDR3 is 14 residues long. CDR1 is MNHNY and CDR2 is SVGAGI in the germline V gene (reference sequence). V lost 0 bases and J 4 bases, leaving 10 bases between the germline ends. The CDR3 here is CASSYSAGAYEQYF. In nucleotides, the CDR3 is TGTGCCAGCAGTTACTCGGCAGGGGCGTACGAGCAGTACTTC.

Only a few counts were recorded for this clone. The chain combines TRBV5-1 with TRBJ1-1; 7 positions match TRBD1. V gave up 4 bases and J gave up 7 bases; unmatched junction bases: 4. CDR1 SGHRS and CDR2 YFSETQ come from the germline V gene. This CDR3 spans 12 amino acids. The CDR3 region has the DNA TGCGCCAGCAGCCAACGACAGGGTGAAGCTTTCTTT. Encoded protein: CASSQRQGEAFF.

This CDR3 is CASSFGGQGSDTQYF. CDR3 in DNA: TGTGCCAGCAGTTTCGGAGGACAGGGATCAGATACGCAGTATTTT. This chain connects TRBV28 to TRBJ2-3, with 8 bases fitting TRBD1. J was trimmed by 4 bases and V by 3 bases; bases with no gene match: 6. CDR1 and CDR2 (germline): MDHEN, SYDVKM. The CDR3 is 15 amino acids.

The V call is TRBV27, the J call TRBJ1-2; possible D gene TRBD1, 6 bases. CDR1 and CDR2 (germline): MNHEY, SMNVEV (reference sequence). CDR3 size: 13 residues. Trimming pared 3 bases from V and 4 bases from J, leaving 9 bases between. Here the CDR3 reads CASSFTGSYGYTF. CDR3 in DNA: TGTGCCAGCAGTTTTACAGGGAGCTATGGCTACACCTTC.

The chain couples TRBV18 to TRBJ2-3; 8 bases map to TRBD2. V was clipped by 2 bases and J by 3 bases; unmatched bases: 4. The CDR3 length is 15 residues. CDR1 is KGHSH, CDR2 LQKENI, per germline. CDR3: CASSPTAGVTDTQYF. CDR3 DNA: TGTGCCAGCTCACCAACAGCGGGAGTGACAGATACGCAGTATTTT.

The count of this clone is one. V is TRBV24-1 and J is TRBJ1-2; D call uncertain. The CDR3 contains 14 residues. The V and J ends lost 5 bases and 4 bases respectively, with 13 bases between them. From germline, CDR1 is KGHDR and CDR2 SFDVKD. CDR3 nucleotide sequence: TGTGCCACCAGTGCATCTGGTACATTCTATGGCTACACCTTC. This gives the protein CATSASGTFYGYTF.

The chain combines TRBV29-1 with TRBJ2-7; a weak D match, TRBD1 (5 bases). The germline gives CDR1 SQVTM, CDR2 ANQGSEA. Trimming removed 1 base from V and 3 bases from J, with 10 bases in between. CDR3 length: 13 amino acids. As DNA, the CDR3 is TGCAGCGTTGAAGTTGGAGACAGCTACGAGCAGTACTTC. Amino acids: CSVEVGDSYEQYF.

The genes are TRBV9 and TRBJ1-5, with a weak D call TRBD1 (5 bases). The germline gives CDR1 SGDLS, CDR2 YYNGEE. Trimming took 2 bases from V and 5 from J, leaving 14 bases between them. CDR3 size: 15 residues. This CDR3 is CASSVSGLGHQPQHF. CDR3 coding DNA: TGTGCCAGCAGCGTTTCAGGCCTGGGGCATCAGCCCCAGCATTTT.

V gene TRBV12-3 or TRBV12-4 combines with J gene TRBJ1-4, with a possible D match to TRBD1 (5 bases). This CDR3 has 13 residues. The germline V and J ends were trimmed by 3 bases and 8 bases, with 10 bases remaining between them. DNA of the CDR3: TGTGCCAGCAGTTTGCAGGGTTGGGAAAAACTGTTTTTT. Translation gives CASSLQGWEKLFF.

The chain couples TRBV19 to TRBJ2-5; D is unresolved. Germline V gives CDR1 LNHDA, CDR2 SQIVND (reference sequence). V was clipped by 5 bases and J by 1 base, with 8 bases between them. The CDR3 extends over 13 amino acids. The CDR3 DNA follows: TGTGCCAGTAGTTCACAGAGCCAAGAGACCCAGTACTTC. Amino acid sequence: CASSSQSQETQYF.

The chain couples TRBV9 to TRBJ2-7, with TRBD2 as a possible D gene (5 bases). Germline V lookup: CDR1 SGDLS, CDR2 YYNGEE. Trimming left V 2 bases short and J 7 bases short, with 19 bases between. This CDR3 is built from 15 residues. The CDR3 spells CASSVFTPGFEEQYF. For the CDR3, the DNA is TGTGCCAGCAGCGTTTTCACCCCGGGATTTGAGGAGCAGTACTTC.

This chain links TRBV6-1 with TRBJ2-2; no clear D gene. Trimming stripped 1 base from V and 6 bases from J, with 6 bases between. Germline V lookup: CDR1 MNHNS, CDR2 SASEGT. The CDR3 length is 13 residues. The CDR3: CASSEDYSGELFF. The DNA for the CDR3 is TGTGCCAGCAGTGAAGACTATTCCGGGGAGCTGTTTTTT.

The chain joins TRBV19 to TRBJ2-1, with 8 bases fitting TRBD2. Germline loops: CDR1 LNHDA, CDR2 SQIVND (reference sequence). After removal of 5 bases from V and 4 bases from J, the junction contained 7 bases not matched to a gene. The CDR3 is 15 amino acids. CDR3 DNA sequence: TGTGCCAGTAGTTCCCCTCCGGGAGGGTACAATGAGCAGTTCTTC. This gives the protein CASSSPPGGYNEQFF.

This chain links TRBV6-6 with TRBJ2-2; D is ambiguous. The CDR3 consists of 13 residues. Trimming shortened V by 2 bases and J by 6 bases, and 7 bases separated the two germline ends. Germline V gene data show CDR1 as MNHNY and CDR2 as SVGAGI (reference sequence). The DNA of the CDR3 is TGTGCCAGCAGTTACATTAGCCCCGGGGAGCTGTTTTTT. Amino acids: CASSYISPGELFF.

J is TRBJ2-5 and V is TRBV21-1; TRBD2, the D gene given by the table, was not confirmed from the DNA. TRBV21-1 is described as a pseudogene. The length of the CDR3 is 16 residues. The CDR3: CASSKDQREGGETQYF. The CDR3 coding sequence is TGTGCCAGCAGCAAAGACCAGCGGGAGGGCGGAGAGACCCAGTACTTC.

This clone appeared once. In DNA form, the CDR3 reads TGTGCCAGCAGCTTAGCGCTGACAGAGATTAACTATGGCTACACCTTC. Protein: CASSLALTEINYGYTF. The V gene is TRBV7-9, the J gene TRBJ1-2, with D maybe TRBD1 (5 bases). The CDR3 contains 16 residues. V lost 0 bases to trimming and J lost 1 base, with 12 bases between them. The V gene's germline CDR1 is SEHNR and CDR2 FQNEAQ (reference sequence).

The rearrangement links TRBV28 to TRBJ2-4; weak D call: TRBD1 (6 bases). Trimming pared 6 bases from V and 3 bases from J, leaving 21 bases between. CDR3 length equals 17 residues. Per germline, CDR1 MDHEN and CDR2 SYDVKM. The DNA of the CDR3 is TGTGCCAGCAGGCCGTGGCAGGGGAGAGAAGGCAAAAACATTCAGTACTTC. Translation gives CASRPWQGREGKNIQYF.

The chain combines TRBV19 with TRBJ2-1; D is uncertain. Trimming stripped 7 bases from V and 0 bases from J, with 10 bases between. Germline lookup yields CDR1 LNHDA and CDR2 SQIVND (reference sequence). This CDR3 contains 14 residues. DNA for the CDR3: TGTGCCAGTACTAGTATAAGCTCCTACAATGAGCAGTTCTTC. Encoded protein: CASTSISSYNEQFF.

This rearrangement joins TRBV18 to TRBJ2-7, with D possibly being TRBD1 (5 bases). V lost 0 bases and J 6 bases, leaving 15 bases between the germline ends. Per the germline V gene, CDR1 is KGHSH and CDR2 is LQKENI. The CDR3 is made up of 15 amino acids. CDR3 protein: CASSPPAGALGEQYF. In DNA, the CDR3 is TGTGCCAGCTCACCACCAGCTGGGGCGTTGGGCGAGCAGTACTTC.

The rearrangement uses TRBV6-5 and TRBJ1-3; D may be TRBD1 (5 bases). The CDR3 runs to 15 residues. CDR1 is MNHEY and CDR2 is SVGAGI in the germline V gene. V lost 0 bases, J lost 9 bases, and 15 bases lay in between. The DNA of the CDR3 is TGTGCCAGCAGTTACTCAACGACAGACCCACTCACCATATATTTT. This encodes CASSYSTTDPLTIYF.

The V call is TRBV30, the J call TRBJ2-1, with D possibly matching TRBD1 (6 bases). The germline V gene has CDR1 GTSNPN and CDR2 SVGIG (reference sequence). The CDR3 covers 12 residues. Trimming left V 7 bases short and J 10 bases short, with 17 bases between. CDR3 in DNA: TGTGCCTCGTCCCAGGGGAAAGACGAGCAGTTCTTC. This sequence encodes CASSQGKDEQFF.